Included here is one TCR beta chain sequence, with context. Naive CD8 cells comprised CD45RO-negative, CCR7-positively selected cells, excluding terminally differentiated effector memory CD45RA+ cells. This sample is drawn from a study of shared clonotypes between healthy human individuals. CDR3 length equals 16 residues. Germline CDR1 and CDR2: MDHEN and SYDVKM. The ends lost 5 bases at V and 0 bases at J; junction bases unmatched: 3. Sequencing used immunoSEQ multiplex PCR; TCRdb keeps in-frame clones, though not all of them. Among about 2.1 million clones listed, 85% to 95% were seen once. The origin of this receptor is a man younger than 35 in good health. Some clones in this sample may be carry-over from other donors' samples. Sequencing input: naive CD8+ T cells from PBMCs. This chain links TRBV28 with TRBJ2-1; 11 bases are a match to TRBD2. For the CDR3, the DNA is TGTGCCAGCAGTGCCCTAGCGGGAGGCTCCTACAATGAGCAGTTCTTC. As protein: CASSALAGGSYNEQFF.